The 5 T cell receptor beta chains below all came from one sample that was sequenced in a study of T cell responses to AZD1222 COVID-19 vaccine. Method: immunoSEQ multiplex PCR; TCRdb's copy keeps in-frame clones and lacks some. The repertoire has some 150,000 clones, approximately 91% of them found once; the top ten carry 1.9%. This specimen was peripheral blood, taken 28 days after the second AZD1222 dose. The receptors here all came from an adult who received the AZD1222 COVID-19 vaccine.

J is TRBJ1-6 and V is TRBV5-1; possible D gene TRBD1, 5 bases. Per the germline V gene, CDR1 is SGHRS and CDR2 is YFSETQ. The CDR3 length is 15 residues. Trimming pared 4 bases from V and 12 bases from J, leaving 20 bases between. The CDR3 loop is CASSRTWDADRPLHF. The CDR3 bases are TGCGCCAGCAGCCGGACTTGGGACGCCGACCGACCCCTCCACTTT.

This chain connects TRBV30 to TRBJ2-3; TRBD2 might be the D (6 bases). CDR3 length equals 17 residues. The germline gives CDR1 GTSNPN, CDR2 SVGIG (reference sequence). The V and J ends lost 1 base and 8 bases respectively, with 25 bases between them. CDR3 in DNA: TGTGCCTGGAGTGCTTACCCGGGCAGAACACTGCGGGGTACGCAGTATTTT. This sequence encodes CAWSAYPGRTLRGTQYF.

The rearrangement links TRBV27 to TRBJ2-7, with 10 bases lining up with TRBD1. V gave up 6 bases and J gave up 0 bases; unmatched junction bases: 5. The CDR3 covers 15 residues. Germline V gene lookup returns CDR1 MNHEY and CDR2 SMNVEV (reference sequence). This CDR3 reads CASRTRTGGSYEQYF. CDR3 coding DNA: TGTGCCAGCAGAACTCGGACAGGGGGCTCCTACGAGCAGTACTTC.

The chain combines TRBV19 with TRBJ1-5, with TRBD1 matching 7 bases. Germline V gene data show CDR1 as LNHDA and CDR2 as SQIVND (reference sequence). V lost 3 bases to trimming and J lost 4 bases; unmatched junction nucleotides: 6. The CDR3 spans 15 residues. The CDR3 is CASSIEDRRNQPQHF. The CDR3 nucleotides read TGTGCCAGTAGTATTGAGGACAGGAGAAATCAGCCCCAGCATTTT.

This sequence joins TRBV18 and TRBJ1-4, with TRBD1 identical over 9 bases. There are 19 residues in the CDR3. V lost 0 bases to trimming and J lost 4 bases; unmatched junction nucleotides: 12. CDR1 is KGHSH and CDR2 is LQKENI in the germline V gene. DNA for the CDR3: TGTGCCAGCTCACCACCACCGTCTCACACAGGGGGCAGTAATGAAAAACTGTTTTTT. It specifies CASSPPPSHTGGSNEKLFF. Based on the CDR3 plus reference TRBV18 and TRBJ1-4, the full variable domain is NAGVMQNPRHLVRRRGQEARLRCSPMKGHSHVYWYRQLPEEGLKFMVYLQKENIIDESGMPKERFSAEFPKEGPSILRIQQVVRGDSAAYFCASSPPPSHTGGSNEKLFFGSGTQLSVL.